In its sample, the clone carrying this T cell receptor beta chain was seen many times. This specimen comes from a study of CD8 T cells in ankylosing spondylitis. This CDR3 comprises 15 residues. CDR1 is SGHRS, CDR2 YFSETQ, per germline. Germline trimming cut 0 bases from V and 7 bases from J; bases unmatched to any gene: 3. TCRdb called the 5' RACE reads again in MiXCR, with one record for every CDR3 protein. The profile shows under 150,000 distinct CDR3 sequences, roughly a tenth of them singletons. Material for sequencing was blood, either unsorted or a sorted T cell fraction (not recorded which). This chain connects TRBV5-1 to TRBJ2-2; 10 bases map to TRBD1. This receptor was identified in a male donor with ankylosing spondylitis or in good health (not recorded which). The CDR3 nucleotides are TGCGCCAGCAGCTTGGGACAGGGGGCAAGCGGGGAGCTGTTTTTT. It codes for CASSLGQGASGELFF.